The next 3 T cell receptor beta chains were all read from a single sample in a study of molecular identifiers for immune sequencing clone quantification. A single record per CDR3 protein comes from TCRdb applying MiXCR to the PCR reads. The profile shows 460,000 or so distinct CDR3 sequences, around 23% of them singletons. The specimen was naive CD8+ T cells from blood, with Jurkat cell RNA spiked in. Subset here: FACS-sorted CD8+CD4-CCR7+CD45RA+ naive T cells. These receptors were taken from a human donor in good health. Some libraries in this study had Jurkat cell RNA spiked in.

In the case of this clonotype: A much larger clone differs from this one at a single base, so this may be a read error. The chain employs TRBV5-3 and TRBJ2-1; 12 bases agree with TRBD2. TRBV5-3 is known as an ORF, though its function is uncertain. The CDR3 has 15 residues. The junction had 12 bases not matched to a gene; V was cut back by 8 bases and J by 9 bases. The CDR3 nucleotides are TGTGCCAGCAGATTCTCTAGCGGGGGGGCAGGTGAGCAGTTCTTC. It yields the protein CASRFSSGGAGEQFF.

With respect to this clonotype: A much larger clone differs by one base, so this may be a read error. The chain combines TRBV6-6 with TRBJ2-1; D is possibly TRBD1 (6 bases). The CDR3 length is 14 residues. The V gene's germline CDR1 is MNHNY and CDR2 SVGAGI (reference sequence). Here the CDR3 reads CANSYVWGRNEQFF. Here the CDR3 DNA reads TGTGCCAACAGTTATGTCTGGGGGCGCAATGAGCAGTTCTTC.

This clonotype has more than one count but fewer than ten. V gene TRBV28 combines with J gene TRBJ2-7; 9 bases fit TRBD2. Germline lookup yields CDR1 MDHEN and CDR2 SYDVKM. Trimming took 3 bases from V and 3 from J; bases not matched to a gene: 9. This CDR3 region has 16 residues. As DNA, the CDR3 is TGTGCCAGCAGTTTTTTAGTAGCGGGGGATGTCTACGAGCAGTACTTC. The encoded protein is CASSFLVAGDVYEQYF.